This T cell receptor beta chain came from a study of shared clonotypes between healthy human individuals. Terminally differentiated effector memory CD45RA+ cells were excluded from the naive CD8 cells, which were CD45RO-negative and positively selected for CCR7. V was pared by 2 bases and J by 0 bases, with 9 bases between. CDR3 length: 15 residues. Per the germline V gene, CDR1 is SGHDT and CDR2 is YYEEEE. Study results and caveats: Apart from blood, nothing was sampled; tissue repertoires likely differ. The sharing of 4.5% to 5.5% of naive CD4 clonotypes was seen across a handful of donors.

The authors' processing: Filtering differed for immunoSEQ, which gave only junction sequences without quality scores. Profiling relied on immunoSEQ multiplex PCR, and the TCRdb table lists in-frame clones only, not all of them. The V and J calls and clone size come from that table; D and trimming were worked out from the DNA. The sample lists approximately 740,000 clones, almost 95% occurring once. This clone was counted only a few times. No antigen is known for it. This TCR was sampled from a man aged 25-45 years in good health. The sequenced sample was naive CD8+ T cells sorted from blood. The chain recombines TRBV5-6 with TRBJ1-3, with D hard to call. The CDR3 sequence is CASSFGGFSGNTIYF. CDR3 in DNA: TGTGCCAGCAGCTTCGGCGGTTTCTCTGGAAACACCATATATTTT.